What follows are 30 T cell receptor beta chains derived from one specimen sequenced in a study of blood T cell repertoires in COVID-19. Repertoires were generated with immunoSEQ multiplex PCR, while TCRdb's copy carries only in-frame clones and drops some. Of around 310,000 clones listed, approximately 90% were seen once; the top ten hold about 12%. Sequencing was performed on peripheral blood. All receptors derive from a woman aged 55-70 years with acute or convalescent COVID-19.

The chain employs TRBV18 and TRBJ2-1; TRBD2 matches 13 bases. From germline, CDR1 is KGHSH and CDR2 LQKENI. The CDR3 length is 16 residues. J lost 6 bases, V lost 3 bases, and 5 bases had no gene match. DNA of the CDR3: TGTGCCAGCTCACCCGGACTAGCGGGAGTGGGCAATGAGCAGTTCTTC. Encoded protein: CASSPGLAGVGNEQFF.

The chain joins TRBV6-5 to TRBJ2-7, with TRBD1 identical over 7 bases. Trimming removed 0 bases from V and 3 bases from J; junction bases left unmatched: 2. Germline V lookup: CDR1 MNHEY, CDR2 SVGAGI. The CDR3 runs 14 residues. CDR3 region: CASSYSAGGYEQYF. DNA for the CDR3: TGTGCCAGCAGTTACTCGGCAGGGGGCTACGAGCAGTACTTC.

This clone was observed once. V gene TRBV5-1 combines with J gene TRBJ1-1; 8 bases match TRBD1. Per germline, CDR1 SGHRS and CDR2 YFSETQ. The CDR3 spans 17 residues. After removal of 0 bases from V and 1 base from J, the junction contained 8 bases not matched to a gene. The DNA for the CDR3 is TGCGCCAGCAGCTTGGCCGTACAGGGGGTCGAGAACACTGAAGCTTTCTTT. It translates to CASSLAVQGVENTEAFF.

This chain joins TRBV2 and TRBJ1-3, with TRBD1 matching over 8 bases. The CDR3 consists of 15 residues. CDR1 is SNHLY and CDR2 is FYNNEI in the germline V gene. Trimming cost V 9 bases and J 0 bases; bases outside gene matches: 7. The CDR3 sequence: CASMTGVGSGNTIYF. DNA for the CDR3: TGTGCCAGTATGACAGGGGTAGGCTCTGGAAACACCATATATTTT.

This clone was detected only once. This rearrangement joins TRBV19 to TRBJ1-1; 11 bases align to TRBD1. The junction had 7 bases not matched to a gene; V was cut back by 3 bases and J by 1 base. Germline CDR1 is LNHDA and CDR2 is SQIVND (reference sequence). This CDR3 is 17 amino acids long. The CDR3 DNA reads as TGTGCCAGTAGTATCCCGCGGACAGGGGGCGCGAACACTGAAGCTTTCTTT. It codes for CASSIPRTGGANTEAFF.

The rearrangement uses TRBV18 and TRBJ1-2, with a possible D match to TRBD1 (5 bases). V gave up 6 bases and J gave up 2 bases, with 13 bases separating them. The V gene's germline CDR1 is KGHSH and CDR2 LQKENI. This CDR3 is built from 14 residues. The CDR3: CASSAGTTNYGYTF. CDR3 bases: TGTGCCAGCTCGGCGGGGACGACGAACTATGGCTACACCTTC.

V usage is TRBV4-2 and J usage is TRBJ2-3; TRBD2 matches 12 bases. Germline CDR1 is LGHNA and CDR2 is YNFKEQ. This CDR3 is built from 16 residues. V shed 3 bases and J 4 bases; nucleotides not matched to a gene: 5. The CDR3 nucleotides are TGTGCCAGCAGCCAGGAGACTAGCGGGGGCCCAGATACGCAGTATTTT. The encoded protein is CASSQETSGGPDTQYF.

The chain combines TRBV19 with TRBJ2-7, with D perhaps matching TRBD1 (6 bases). Germline CDR1 reads LNHDA; CDR2 reads SQIVND (reference sequence). V lost 6 bases to trimming and J lost 7 bases, with 22 bases between them. The CDR3 covers 15 residues. The CDR3 spells CASSPSQGQGREQYF. CDR3 nucleotide sequence: TGTGCCAGTAGCCCTTCACAGGGCCAGGGGCGTGAGCAGTACTTC.

The chain has TRBV9 and TRBJ1-1; 7 bases line up with TRBD1. CDR1 is SGDLS, CDR2 YYNGEE, per germline. The CDR3 runs to 13 residues. With V trimmed by 3 bases and J by 3 bases, 2 bases remained unmatched. The DNA of the CDR3 is TGTGCCAGCAGCGCGGGACAGTACACTGAAGCTTTCTTT. It is translated as CASSAGQYTEAFF.

The genes are TRBV6-1 and TRBJ1-4; 7 bases are a match to TRBD1. Trimming at V came to 1 base and at J to 6 bases, leaving 5 bases not matched to a gene. Looked up from germline, CDR1 is MNHNS and CDR2 is SASEGT. The CDR3 is made up of 15 amino acids. CDR3 DNA sequence: TGTGCCAGCAGTGAAGGAGACAGGGAGCATGAAAAACTGTTTTTT. Translated, it gives CASSEGDREHEKLFF.

This chain uses TRBV4-2 with TRBJ1-2; 7 nucleotides agree with TRBD1. The length of the CDR3 is 15 residues. Per germline, CDR1 LGHNA and CDR2 YNFKEQ. V trimming: 4 bases; J trimming: 5 bases; junction bases outside the gene matches: 10. The CDR3 DNA sequence: TGTGCCAGCAGCCCCAGGGACAGCGAAGCTTATGGCTACACCTTC. It codes for CASSPRDSEAYGYTF.

This clone has a single count. The chain carries TRBV19 and TRBJ1-4, with 7 bases identical to TRBD1. V trimming: 7 bases; J trimming: 4 bases; junction bases outside the gene matches: 12. Germline V gene sequence: CDR1 LNHDA, CDR2 SQIVND (reference sequence). The CDR3 covers 16 residues. The CDR3: CASIGTAGGYNEKLFF. The CDR3 nucleotides read TGTGCCAGTATCGGGACAGCTGGGGGCTATAATGAAAAACTGTTTTTT.

V gene TRBV3-1 (or the pseudogene TRBV3-2) combines with J gene TRBJ2-5, with 10 bases lining up with TRBD2. V trimming: 1 base; J trimming: 5 bases; junction bases outside the gene matches: 7. Germline lookup yields CDR1 LGHDT and CDR2 YNNKEL (reference sequence). CDR3 length equals 16 residues. CDR3 residues: CASSQGMGLAIETQYF. Here the CDR3 DNA reads TGTGCCAGCAGCCAAGGGATGGGACTAGCGATTGAGACCCAGTACTTC.

This chain joins TRBV18 and TRBJ2-5; a weak D match, TRBD2 (5 bases). The germline CDR1 and CDR2 sequences are KGHSH and LQKENI. The CDR3 totals 16 residues. V lost 0 bases to trimming and J lost 7 bases, with 18 bases between them. As DNA, the CDR3 is TGTGCCAGCTCACCACCTCGAGCCTTGTCCGAGGGGACCCAGTACTTC. Translation: CASSPPRALSEGTQYF.

This clone came up a few times. The rearrangement uses TRBV19 and TRBJ2-7, with TRBD2 matching 9 bases. Per the germline V gene, CDR1 is LNHDA and CDR2 is SQIVND (reference sequence). This CDR3 has 14 amino acids. With 4 bases clipped from V and 2 bases from J, the junction kept 3 bases outside the gene matches. The CDR3 nucleotides are TGTGCCAGTAGTACTGTAGCGGGGGCCTACGAGCAGTACTTC. This gives the protein CASSTVAGAYEQYF. The full variable domain, rest sourced from reference TRBV19 and TRBJ2-7, is DGGITQSPKYLFRKEGQNVTLSCEQNLNHDAMYWYRQDPGQGLRLIYYSQIVNDFQKGDIAEGYSVSREKKESFPLTVTSAQKNPTAFYLCASSTVAGAYEQYFGPGTRLTVT.

This chain uses TRBV20-1 with TRBJ2-2, with 8 bases matching TRBD2. V trimming: 3 bases; J trimming: 1 base; junction bases outside the gene matches: 4. The CDR3 sequence is 15 residues long. Germline V gene sequence: CDR1 DFQATT, CDR2 SNEGSKA (reference sequence). CDR3 coding DNA: TGCAGTGCTAGTCAGGGACTAGTGAACACCGGGGAGCTGTTTTTT. Protein sequence: CSASQGLVNTGELFF.

The chain uses TRBV6-5 and TRBJ2-2, with TRBD1 identical over 7 bases. Per germline, CDR1 MNHEY and CDR2 SVGAGI. The CDR3 spans 13 residues. V was pared by 6 bases and J by 6 bases, with 4 bases of the junction left unmatched. CDR3 sequence (DNA): TGTGCCAGCAGCCTACAGGGGTCCGGGGAGCTGTTTTTT. Its protein is CASSLQGSGELFF.

This sequence joins TRBV7-8 and TRBJ2-7; 11 bases fit TRBD2. The CDR3 runs to 15 residues. Germline V gives CDR1 SGHVS, CDR2 FQNEAQ. The J segment lost 2 bases and the V segment lost 1 base, leaving 1 base of the junction unmatched. The CDR3: CASSLGLAGTYEQYF. As DNA, the CDR3 is TGTGCCAGCAGCTTAGGACTAGCGGGGACCTACGAGCAGTACTTC.

The J gene is TRBJ2-2, the V gene TRBV5-1; 10 bases agree with TRBD1. The J segment lost 4 bases and the V segment lost 4 bases, leaving 4 bases of the junction unmatched. The CDR3 is 15 amino acids. Germline V gene lookup returns CDR1 SGHRS and CDR2 YFSETQ. The CDR3 region is CASSPGQGTTGELFF. CDR3 coding DNA: TGCGCCAGCAGCCCGGGACAGGGGACCACCGGGGAGCTGTTTTTT. Supplemented by reference TRBV5-1 and TRBJ2-2, the full variable domain reads KAGVTQTPRYLIKTRGQQVTLSCSPISGHRSVSWYQQTPGQGLQFLFEYFSETQRNKGNFPGRFSGRQFSNSRSEMNVSTLELGDSALYLCASSPGQGTTGELFFGEGSRLTVL.

The chain couples TRBV3-1 (or the pseudogene TRBV3-2) to TRBJ1-4; 9 bases align to TRBD1. The V gene's germline CDR1 is LGHDT and CDR2 YNNKEL (reference sequence). CDR3 length: 18 residues. After removal of 3 bases from V and 8 bases from J, the junction contained 16 bases not matched to a gene. The CDR3 is CASSHHGTGTSSREKLFF. In DNA, the CDR3 is TGTGCCAGCAGCCATCACGGGACAGGGACTTCATCCAGGGAAAAACTGTTTTTT.

V usage is TRBV5-4 and J usage is TRBJ1-1; D is unresolved. Between the trimmed V and J ends, which lost 4 bases and 4 bases, there was a span of 11 bases. Germline lookup yields CDR1 SGHNT and CDR2 YYREEE (reference sequence). The CDR3 totals 13 residues. Written as DNA, the CDR3 is TGTGCCAGCAGCCCGAGAGAGGGCACTGAAGCTTTCTTT. Translating gives CASSPREGTEAFF.

This chain links TRBV9 with TRBJ2-7; D is perhaps TRBD2 (6 bases). Deletions cut 4 bases from V and 3 bases from J, with 17 bases between. The CDR3 consists of 15 residues. Germline V CDR1 and CDR2: SGDLS, YYNGEE. For the CDR3, the DNA is TGTGCCAGCAGCCCCCGGGCCGGGGGAAACTACGAGCAGTACTTC. Its protein is CASSPRAGGNYEQYF.

The CDR3 DNA follows: TGTGCCAGCACTGAGTCGGGCGGGGTTACTGGAAACACCATATATTTT. Protein product: CASTESGGVTGNTIYF. The V call is TRBV25-1, the J call TRBJ1-3, with D uncertain. The germline CDR1 and CDR2 sequences are MGHDK and SYGVNS. This CDR3 is built from 16 residues. The V gene lost 7 bases and the J gene lost 2 bases, with 18 bases spanning the gap.

V usage is TRBV6-5 and J usage is TRBJ1-5, with D unresolved. The germline V gene encodes CDR1 MNHEY and CDR2 SVGAGI. V lost 3 bases and J lost 4, with 7 bases in between. There are 13 residues in the CDR3. The CDR3 sequence is CASSYAENQPQHF. For the CDR3, the DNA is TGTGCCAGCAGTTATGCAGAAAATCAGCCCCAGCATTTT.

The chain couples TRBV5-8 to TRBJ1-5; no clear D gene. V was trimmed by 1 base and J by 3 bases, leaving 8 bases between them. The V gene's germline CDR1 is SGHTS and CDR2 YDEGEE. The CDR3 is made up of 14 amino acids. The CDR3 sequence: CASSLKLNNQPQHF. Written as DNA, the CDR3 is TGTGCCAGCAGCTTGAAACTAAACAATCAGCCCCAGCATTTT.

The chain has TRBV6-5 and TRBJ1-2; D might be TRBD1 (5 bases). This CDR3 has 14 residues. Germline V gives CDR1 MNHEY, CDR2 SVGAGI. V shed 8 bases and J shed 2 bases, with 15 bases lying between them. The CDR3: CASAPGGVNYGYTF. CDR3 DNA sequence: TGTGCCAGCGCCCCCGGGGGGGTAAACTATGGCTACACCTTC.

This chain uses TRBV4-2 with TRBJ1-6, with 8 bases that match TRBD1. Germline V gives CDR1 LGHNA, CDR2 YNFKEQ. This CDR3 contains 17 residues. V lost 4 bases and J lost 9; bases outside the gene matches: 14. The CDR3 bases are TGTGCCAGCAGCCCCTCCCCGACAGGGGCAGGGGCTTCACCCCTCCACTTT. Translating gives CASSPSPTGAGASPLHF.

This chain joins TRBV6-1 and TRBJ1-1; D is possibly TRBD1 (5 bases). Looked up from germline, CDR1 is MNHNS and CDR2 is SASEGT. The V end was cut by 1 base, the J end by 0 bases, with 9 bases between. The CDR3 runs 15 residues. In DNA form, the CDR3 reads TGTGCCAGCAGTGAAGGTTGGGGGGTGAACACTGAAGCTTTCTTT. It codes for CASSEGWGVNTEAFF.

This clone was recorded only once. In nucleotides, the CDR3 is TGTGCCAGCAGCCTGAGGTCGGGGATTTACGAGCAGTACTTC. The encoded protein is CASSLRSGIYEQYF. V usage is TRBV11-2 and J usage is TRBJ2-7; perhaps TRBD2 as D (5 bases). The CDR3 has 14 amino acids. Germline V gives CDR1 SGHAT, CDR2 FQNNGV. V was cut by 5 bases and J by 4 bases, with 15 bases left in between.

The J gene is TRBJ1-3, the V gene TRBV7-9; D may be TRBD1 (5 bases). Trimming left V 4 bases short and J 0 bases short, with 7 bases between. The CDR3 has 14 amino acids. Germline V lookup: CDR1 SEHNR, CDR2 FQNEAQ (reference sequence). The CDR3 sequence: CASSSQGSGNTIYF. CDR3 nucleotides: TGTGCCAGCAGCTCCCAGGGCTCTGGAAACACCATATATTTT.